The rows below give T cell receptor beta chains drawn from one sample of a study of blood T cells in healthy people across ages. MiXCR was run by TCRdb on the 5' RACE reads, yielding one entry per CDR3 protein. The table records some 760,000 distinct CDR3 sequences, just under 25% of them present only once. The same specimen was also included in a second study, on T cells of mothers and their children.

Sequencing was performed on blood. The receptor source for this set is a boy aged 5-17 years in good health. The CDR3 runs from the conserved cysteine through the conserved F or W. The D gene is left open where the match is weak. Clone size, where shown, is once, few, many, or a class for clones that have expanded.

v_gene	d_gene	abundance	j_gene	CDR3aa	CDR3nt
TRBV28	.	few	TRBJ2-7	CASSSSYLSYEQYF	TGTGCCAGCAGTTCAAGCTATCTTTCCTACGAGCAGTACTTC
TRBV12-3/TRBV12-4	.	.	TRBJ1-1	CVSSLVAGDQAFF	TGTGTCAGCAGTTTGGTGGCAGGAGATCAAGCTTTCTTT
TRBV9	.	few	TRBJ2-7	CASSVEVEGSSYEQYF	TGTGCCAGCAGCGTAGAGGTGGAGGGGAGCTCCTACGAGCAGTACTTC
TRBV18	.	many	TRBJ2-3	CASSPRTDTQYF	TGTGCCAGCAGTCCCCGCACAGATACGCAGTATTTT
TRBV18	.	.	TRBJ2-5	CASSSALPGQLSGDQETQYF	TGTGCCAGCTCATCCGCGCTTCCGGGACAGCTGAGCGGGGACCAAGAGACCCAGTACTTC
TRBV5-5	TRBD1	once	TRBJ2-7	CASNLGPAGGSYEQYF	TGTGCCAGCAACTTGGGCCCGGCAGGGGGATCCTACGAGCAGTACTTC
TRBV29-1	.	.	TRBJ2-1	CSARNRLSYNEQFF	TGCAGCGCCCGGAACCGGCTTTCCTACAATGAGCAGTTCTTC
TRBV29-1	.	few	TRBJ2-7	CSVPLGYEQYF	TGCAGCGTGCCTCTGGGCTACGAGCAGTACTTC
TRBV27	TRBD1	.	TRBJ1-2	CASSLTGANGYTF	TGTGCCAGCAGTTTGACAGGGGCCAATGGCTACACCTTC
TRBV7-6	.	once	TRBJ2-3	CASSPIVADTQYF	TGTGCCAGCAGCCCAATAGTGGCAGATACGCAGTATTTT
TRBV20-1	.	many	TRBJ2-7	CSAGRGKDEQYF	TGCAGTGCTGGTAGGGGTAAGGACGAGCAGTACTTC
TRBV11-2	.	few	TRBJ2-7	CASSLSSEDAGEQYF	TGTGCCAGCAGCTTAAGTTCAGAGGACGCGGGCGAGCAGTACTTC
TRBV6-2/TRBV6-3	TRBD1	.	TRBJ1-2	CASTPGQGRNGYTF	TGTGCCAGCACCCCGGGACAGGGTCGGAATGGCTACACCTTC
TRBV7-9	TRBD2	.	TRBJ2-5	CASSLLAGDGTQYF	TGTGCCAGCAGCTTACTAGCGGGGGACGGGACCCAGTACTTC